The 2 T cell receptor beta chains in this list originate from one sample, sequenced in a study of radiation and T cells in renal cell carcinoma. The time point here: blood 4 weeks post-SBRT, at nephrectomy. Indicated treatment: 15 Gy SBRT to primary tumor, nephrectomy 4 weeks later. Profiled with immunoSEQ multiplex PCR; TCRdb holds only in-frame clones, not every one. The sample comprises roughly 170,000 clones, about 88% of which are singletons, and around 10% rests with the top ten. This specimen was blood, taken from a patient whose treatment included radiotherapy and nephrectomy. The receptors come from a woman aged 50 to 60 with renal cell carcinoma.

V usage is TRBV4-1 and J usage is TRBJ2-1, with D tentatively TRBD2 (5 bases). V lost 1 base, J lost 6 bases, and 16 bases lay in between. The germline CDR1 and CDR2 sequences are MGHRA and YSYEKL. The CDR3 consists of 16 residues. The CDR3 spells CASSQGRLARGNEQFF. As DNA, the CDR3 is TGCGCCAGCAGCCAAGGTCGGCTAGCACGGGGCAATGAGCAGTTCTTC.

The genes are TRBV5-1 and TRBJ2-3; D is possibly TRBD1 (5 bases). V lost 0 bases, J lost 5 bases, and 16 bases lay in between. The CDR3 runs to 16 residues. Germline V gives CDR1 SGHRS, CDR2 YFSETQ. This chain's CDR3 is CASSLEGRAEVDTQYF. The CDR3 DNA follows: TGCGCCAGCAGCTTGGAGGGCAGGGCCGAGGTAGATACGCAGTATTTT.